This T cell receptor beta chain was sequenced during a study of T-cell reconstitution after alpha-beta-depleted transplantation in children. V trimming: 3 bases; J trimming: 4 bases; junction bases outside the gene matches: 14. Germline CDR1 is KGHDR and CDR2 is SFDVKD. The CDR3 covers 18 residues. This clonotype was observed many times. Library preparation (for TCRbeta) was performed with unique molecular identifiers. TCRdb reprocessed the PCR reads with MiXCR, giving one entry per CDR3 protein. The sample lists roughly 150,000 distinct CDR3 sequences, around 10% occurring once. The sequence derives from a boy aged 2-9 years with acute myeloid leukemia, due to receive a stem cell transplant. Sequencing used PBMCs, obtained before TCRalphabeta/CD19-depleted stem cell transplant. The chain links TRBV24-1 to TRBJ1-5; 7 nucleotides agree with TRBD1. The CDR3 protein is CATSDLSSGQDLNQPQHF. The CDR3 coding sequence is TGTGCCACCAGTGATCTATCCTCTGGACAGGATTTAAATCAGCCCCAGCATTTT.